Following are 4 T cell receptor beta chains from one sample sequenced in a study of technical replicates of blood from a few donors. Profiling relied on immunoSEQ multiplex PCR, and the TCRdb table lists in-frame clones only, not all of them. The sample lists 70,000 to 90,000 clones, around 90% seen once, with more than 0.2% in the top ten. Sequenced material: T cells isolated from PBMCs. Receptor source: a human donor in good health.

V usage is TRBV4-1 and J usage is TRBJ2-1; 13 bases match TRBD2. The V segment lost 8 bases and the J segment 6 bases; nucleotides outside the gene matches: 7. Germline assignment: CDR1 MGHRA and CDR2 YSYEKL. The CDR3 loop spans 15 amino acids. CDR3 nucleotides: TGCGCCAGCTGGGATACTAGCGGGAGGGTCAATGAGCAGTTCTTC. Protein: CASWDTSGRVNEQFF.

The gene calls are TRBV29-1 and TRBJ2-7; tentative D call: TRBD1 (5 bases). Germline loops: CDR1 SQVTM, CDR2 ANQGSEA. The CDR3 is 13 amino acids. V was shortened by 4 bases and J by 2 bases, with 12 bases between the two germline ends. As DNA, the CDR3 is TGCAGCGTTGTTCAGGGCGGAACCTACGAGCAGTACTTC. Translated: CSVVQGGTYEQYF.

This chain connects TRBV27 to TRBJ1-1; D is possibly TRBD1 (5 bases). The germline V gene has CDR1 MNHEY and CDR2 SMNVEV (reference sequence). The V end was cut by 5 bases, the J end by 1 base, with 14 bases between. This CDR3 spans 15 amino acids. The CDR3 DNA is TGTGCCAGCAGTCCTGGCGGGGCAGCGAACACTGAAGCTTTCTTT. Residues: CASSPGGAANTEAFF.

The CDR3 is CATSRSGTSYEQYF. In DNA, the CDR3 is TGTGCCACCAGCAGGTCCGGGACATCCTACGAGCAGTACTTC. This chain connects TRBV15 to TRBJ2-7, with D tentatively TRBD1 (6 bases). The CDR3 is 14 residues long. Trimming took off 3 bases at V and 1 base at J, with 10 bases between the two ends. Germline V gives CDR1 LNHNV, CDR2 YYDKDF (reference sequence).